One sample yielded the 22 T cell receptor beta chains listed below, sequenced in a study of shared clonotypes between healthy human individuals. Assay: immunoSEQ multiplex PCR; the TCRdb copy retains only in-frame clones and omits some. The repertoire consists of hundreds of thousands of clones, with almost 97% occurring once and the leading ten covering approximately 0.062%. Sequencing was carried out using naive CD4+ T cells sorted from blood. Noted subset: CD45RA+ positively selected. Receptor source: a woman aged 25 to 39 in good health.

V is TRBV7-9 and J is TRBJ1-1, with a weak D call TRBD1 (5 bases). Trimming pared 3 bases from V and 4 bases from J, leaving 12 bases between. CDR1 is SEHNR, CDR2 FQNEAQ, per germline (reference sequence). This CDR3 comprises 14 residues. The CDR3 spells CASSLSQGGTEAFF. CDR3 in DNA: TGTGCCAGCAGCTTGAGTCAGGGAGGCACTGAAGCTTTCTTT.

The genes are TRBV10-2 and TRBJ1-4; D is uncertain. This CDR3 comprises 13 residues. Germline loops: CDR1 WSHSY, CDR2 SAAADI. V lost 3 bases, J lost 3 bases, and 5 bases lay in between. The CDR3 region is CASSERPNEKLFF. The CDR3 nucleotides are TGCGCCAGCAGTGAACGGCCTAATGAAAAACTGTTTTTT.

The chain has TRBV7-5 and TRBJ2-2; TRBD1, as called in the table, went unchecked against the DNA. TRBV7-5 is a pseudogene. CDR3 length equals 15 residues. CDR3 in amino acids: CVRSSSGGCTGELFF. The CDR3 DNA follows: TGTGTCAGAAGCTCCTCAGGGGGCTGTACCGGGGAGCTGTTTTTT.

The rearrangement uses TRBV28 and TRBJ2-3; D is perhaps TRBD2 (5 bases). Germline lookup yields CDR1 MDHEN and CDR2 SYDVKM. Trimming shortened V by 6 bases and J by 0 bases, and 25 bases separated the two germline ends. The CDR3 covers 19 residues. CDR3 sequence: CASSPPSVVIRDSTDTQYF. The CDR3 DNA sequence: TGTGCCAGCAGCCCTCCCAGCGTCGTCATCCGGGATAGCACAGATACGCAGTATTTT.

This sequence joins TRBV5-1 and TRBJ2-7; 10 bases match TRBD2. Germline trimming cut 3 bases from V and 4 bases from J; bases unmatched to any gene: 4. Germline assignment: CDR1 SGHRS and CDR2 YFSETQ. This CDR3 has 14 amino acids. CDR3: CASSSASGSYEQYF. CDR3 nucleotides: TGCGCCAGCAGCTCGGCTAGCGGGAGTTACGAGCAGTACTTC.

The rearrangement links TRBV28 to TRBJ1-3; 8 bases line up with TRBD1. CDR3 length: 16 amino acids. Per the germline V gene, CDR1 is MDHEN and CDR2 is SYDVKM. V lost 1 base to trimming and J lost 4 bases; unmatched junction nucleotides: 6. The CDR3 DNA sequence: TGTGCCAGCAGTTTATATGGACAGGGACTAGGAAACACCATATATTTT. This codes for CASSLYGQGLGNTIYF.

The V and J genes are TRBV6-4 and TRBJ2-7; TRBD2 agrees at 9 bases. Germline CDR1 and CDR2: MRHNA and SNTAGT. CDR3 length equals 16 residues. V trimming: 5 bases; J trimming: 0 bases; junction bases outside the gene matches: 8. CDR3 nucleotides: TGTGCCAGCAGTCCCCTCGGACTAGCGACCTCCTACGAGCAGTACTTC. It yields the protein CASSPLGLATSYEQYF.

This sequence joins TRBV27 and TRBJ1-2; no reliable D call. V lost 8 bases and J 1 base, leaving 8 bases between the germline ends. In germline, CDR1 is MNHEY, CDR2 SMNVEV (reference sequence). CDR3 length equals 12 residues. The CDR3 region has the DNA TGTGCCAGCTCCGCCCATAACTATGGCTACACCTTC. It is translated as CASSAHNYGYTF.

The chain is built from TRBV18 and TRBJ2-7; D uncertain. The CDR3 has 13 amino acids. Per the germline V gene, CDR1 is KGHSH and CDR2 is LQKENI. V lost 3 bases, J lost 3 bases, and 9 bases lay in between. CDR3 sequence reads: CASSPANIYEQYF. The CDR3 DNA sequence: TGTGCCAGCTCACCGGCCAATATCTACGAGCAGTACTTC. The complete variable domain, with remaining parts taken from reference TRBV18 and TRBJ2-7, reads NAGVMQNPRHLVRRRGQEARLRCSPMKGHSHVYWYRQLPEEGLKFMVYLQKENIIDESGMPKERFSAEFPKEGPSILRIQQVVRGDSAAYFCASSPANIYEQYFGPGTRLTVT.

The V and J genes are TRBV30 and TRBJ2-1; possibly TRBD2 for D (6 bases). Germline-derived CDR1 and CDR2 are GTSNPN and SVGIG (reference sequence). V was shortened by 2 bases and J by 3 bases, with 11 bases between the two germline ends. CDR3 length: 14 amino acids. CDR3 sequence: CAWSWGDLYNEQFF. Written as DNA, the CDR3 is TGTGCCTGGAGTTGGGGGGACCTCTACAATGAGCAGTTCTTC. Together with reference TRBV30 and TRBJ2-1, the CDR3 gives the full variable domain: SQTIHQWPATLVQPVGSPLSLECTVEGTSNPNLYWYRQAAGRGLQLLFYSVGIGQISSEVPQNLSASRPQDRQFILSSKKLLLSDSGFYLCAWSWGDLYNEQFFGPGTRLTVL.

The V and J genes are TRBV6-4 and TRBJ2-4; TRBD1 might be the D (5 bases). The V end lost 6 bases, the J end lost 1 base, and 16 bases lay between the germline ends. Germline V CDR1 and CDR2: MRHNA, SNTAGT. The CDR3 totals 16 residues. The CDR3 coding sequence is TGTGCCAGCAGCTACAGGTTCAGGGATGCCAAAAACATTCAGTACTTC. Encoded protein: CASSYRFRDAKNIQYF.

The CDR3, as DNA: TGTGCCAGCAGTCTGGGACAGGGGGTCGCGAACACCGGGGAGCTGTTTTTT. It yields the protein CASSLGQGVANTGELFF. This chain connects TRBV28 to TRBJ2-2; 11 nucleotides agree with TRBD1. Trimming cost V 5 bases and J 0 bases; bases outside gene matches: 5. The CDR3 is 17 residues long. Germline V gives CDR1 MDHEN, CDR2 SYDVKM.

Comments on this clone: Other nucleotide sequences from this sample produce the same CDR3. The J gene is TRBJ1-5, the V gene TRBV6-5; 9 bases are shared with TRBD1. With 6 bases clipped from V and 1 base from J, the junction kept 4 bases outside the gene matches. This CDR3 contains 15 residues. CDR1 is MNHEY, CDR2 SVGAGI, per germline. The DNA for the CDR3 is TGTGCCAGCAGCCCGACAGGGGGAAGCAATCAGCCCCAGCATTTT. It yields the protein CASSPTGGSNQPQHF.

This chain links TRBV7-8 with TRBJ2-6; no definite D call. With 7 bases removed from V and 2 bases from J, the gap between germline ends came to 9 bases. CDR1 is SGHVS, CDR2 FQNEAQ, per germline. The CDR3 has 14 residues. CDR3 amino acids: CASKSPPGANVLTF. In nucleotides, the CDR3 is TGTGCCAGCAAGTCGCCCCCTGGGGCCAACGTCCTGACTTTC.

The V and J genes are TRBV7-8 and TRBJ2-7; 14 bases are shared with TRBD2. Germline V gene data show CDR1 as SGHVS and CDR2 as FQNEAQ. The trim removed 5 bases at V and 8 bases at J, leaving 14 bases unmatched. The CDR3 is 17 amino acids. CDR3 in amino acids: CASSPRGLAGDFFQQYF. In nucleotides, the CDR3 is TGTGCCAGCAGCCCTAGGGGACTAGCGGGAGACTTTTTCCAGCAGTACTTC.

Written as DNA, the CDR3 is TGTGCCAGCAGCTTACCGAGGGGCCTAGCAGCGGGGATCACAGATACGCAGTATTTT. Its translation is CASSLPRGLAAGITDTQYF. The genes are TRBV7-2 and TRBJ2-3; 7 bases line up with TRBD2. The CDR3 loop spans 19 amino acids. V shed 2 bases, J shed 2 bases, and the junction held 16 bases outside the gene matches. Germline V CDR1 and CDR2: SGHTA, FQGNSA. The full variable domain, rest sourced from reference TRBV7-2 and TRBJ2-3, is GAGVSQSPSNKVTEKGKDVELRCDPISGHTALYWYRQSLGQGLEFLIYFQGNSAPDKSGLPSDRFSAERTGGSVSTLTIQRTQQEDSAVYLCASSLPRGLAAGITDTQYFGPGTRLTVL.

The chain couples TRBV28 to TRBJ2-2; 7 bases are a match to TRBD2. The CDR3 sequence is 16 residues long. Trimming at V came to 2 bases and at J to 6 bases, leaving 9 bases not matched to a gene. Germline CDR1 and CDR2: MDHEN and SYDVKM. The CDR3 loop is CASSLMGSGDPGELFF. In nucleotides, the CDR3 is TGTGCCAGCAGTTTAATGGGGAGCGGGGACCCCGGGGAGCTGTTTTTT.

The chain uses TRBV2 and TRBJ2-7, with TRBD2 matching over 13 bases. Trimming cost V 6 bases and J 7 bases; bases outside gene matches: 9. This CDR3 region has 15 residues. Germline CDR1 and CDR2: SNHLY and FYNNEI. CDR3 region: CASRRRTSGSNEQYF. In DNA, the CDR3 is TGTGCCAGCAGGAGGAGGACTAGCGGGAGTAATGAGCAGTACTTC.

The chain joins TRBV7-9 to TRBJ2-5; 9 bases are shared with TRBD1. Trimming took 4 bases from V and 4 from J; bases not matched to a gene: 7. The CDR3 extends over 15 amino acids. The germline V gene encodes CDR1 SEHNR and CDR2 FQNEAQ (reference sequence). CDR3 in amino acids: CASSSNRDRVETQYF. CDR3 bases: TGTGCCAGCAGCTCGAACCGGGACAGGGTAGAGACCCAGTACTTC. The full variable domain, with the rest looked up from reference TRBV7-9 and TRBJ2-5, is DTGVSQNPRHKITKRGQNVTFRCDPISEHNRLYWYRQTLGQGPEFLTYFQNEAQLEKSRLLSDRFSAERPKGSFSTLEIQRTEQGDSAMYLCASSSNRDRVETQYFGPGTRLLVL.

The chain combines TRBV29-1 with TRBJ2-1; D gene ambiguous. The CDR3 is made up of 12 amino acids. The germline CDR1 and CDR2 sequences are SQVTM and ANQGSEA. V dropped 1 base and J dropped 7 bases, with 8 bases sitting between them. DNA for the CDR3: TGCAGCGTTGAAGGTATGAGTAATGAGCAGTTCTTC. Translating gives CSVEGMSNEQFF.

The chain carries TRBV30 and TRBJ1-4, with D unclear. The CDR3 loop spans 12 amino acids. With 8 bases removed from V and 7 bases from J, the gap between germline ends came to 14 bases. Per the germline V gene, CDR1 is GTSNPN and CDR2 is SVGIG (reference sequence). CDR3 DNA: TGTGCCCCTCCCTCGAACCTTGAAAAACTGTTTTTT. Amino acid sequence: CAPPSNLEKLFF.

The chain recombines TRBV4-2 with TRBJ1-2; unclear D gene. The CDR3 runs 16 residues. CDR1 is LGHNA and CDR2 is YNFKEQ in the germline V gene. Trimming stripped 0 bases from V and 1 base from J, with 12 bases between. For the CDR3, the DNA is TGTGCCAGCAGCCAAGATGAAGGAAACTATAACTATGGCTACACCTTC. It translates to CASSQDEGNYNYGYTF.